These 32 T cell receptor beta chains were sequenced from one sample in a study of blood T cell repertoires in COVID-19. TCRdb keeps only in-frame clones here, not all; method: immunoSEQ multiplex PCR. The data show more than 150,000 clones, approximately 87% seen once. Sequenced material: peripheral blood. The receptors originated from a woman under 30 who had recovered from COVID-19.

The chain uses TRBV5-5 and TRBJ1-5; 7 bases agree with TRBD1. The CDR3 has 13 amino acids. J lost 5 bases, V lost 2 bases, and 1 base had no gene match. The germline gives CDR1 SGHKS, CDR2 YYEKEE (reference sequence). CDR3 bases: TGTGCCAGCAGCTTCGGGACAGATCAGCCCCAGCATTTT. Its protein product is CASSFGTDQPQHF.

The genes are TRBV21-1 and TRBJ1-6; the table assigns TRBD1, which was not confirmed against the DNA. TRBV21-1 is a pseudogene locus. CDR3 length: 15 residues. CDR3: CASSKRQGAYSPLHF. The CDR3 DNA reads as TGTGCCAGCAGCAAAAGACAGGGGGCGTATTCACCCCTCCACTTT.

This clone was counted between two and nine times. This sequence joins TRBV7-9 and TRBJ2-7; no firm D call. The CDR3 is made up of 12 amino acids. V lost 5 bases and J 1 base, leaving 6 bases between the germline ends. Germline lookup yields CDR1 SEHNR and CDR2 FQNEAQ (reference sequence). The CDR3 reads CASSIGSYEQYF. The DNA for the CDR3 is TGTGCCAGCAGCATCGGGTCCTACGAGCAGTACTTC.

J is TRBJ2-7 and V is TRBV12-3 or TRBV12-4; TRBD1 is a possible D gene (6 bases). The CDR3 is 13 amino acids. The V end was cut by 6 bases, the J end by 5 bases, with 14 bases between. CDR3 in amino acids: CASRPRGRDEQYF. The DNA of the CDR3 is TGTGCCAGCAGACCCAGGGGCCGGGACGAGCAGTACTTC.

This rearrangement joins TRBV4-3 to TRBJ2-7, with 8 bases fitting TRBD1. Trimming took 0 bases from V and 5 from J; bases not matched to a gene: 15. The CDR3 loop spans 18 amino acids. CDR1 and CDR2 from the germline V gene are LGHNA and YSLEER. The CDR3 DNA reads as TGCGCCAGCAGCCAAGACGGGGCCCCGGACAGGGAGAGCCACGAGCAGTACGTC. Translating it yields CASSQDGAPDRESHEQYV.

This clone was recorded at least ten times. The rearrangement uses TRBV18 and TRBJ2-2; TRBD1 agrees at 7 bases. The CDR3 is 14 residues long. The V gene's germline CDR1 is KGHSH and CDR2 LQKENI. The V and J ends lost 4 bases and 5 bases, in that order; junction bases with no gene match: 4. The CDR3 sequence: CASSQGQTTGELFF. CDR3 DNA: TGTGCCAGCTCACAGGGACAGACAACCGGGGAGCTGTTTTTT. The whole variable domain, filled in from reference TRBV18 and TRBJ2-2, reads NAGVMQNPRHLVRRRGQEARLRCSPMKGHSHVYWYRQLPEEGLKFMVYLQKENIIDESGMPKERFSAEFPKEGPSILRIQQVVRGDSAAYFCASSQGQTTGELFFGEGSRLTVL.

This rearrangement joins TRBV9 to TRBJ1-1; D perhaps matches TRBD1 (6 bases). Germline V gene lookup returns CDR1 SGDLS and CDR2 YYNGEE. V was pared by 3 bases and J by 6 bases, with 15 bases between. The CDR3 consists of 14 residues. This chain's CDR3 is CASSDMTGRPEAFF. The CDR3 DNA sequence: TGTGCCAGCAGCGACATGACAGGTCGGCCTGAAGCTTTCTTT.

The J gene is TRBJ1-1, the V gene TRBV4-2; 9 bases align to TRBD1. The CDR3 is 16 residues long. Losses at the gene ends were 1 base for V and 5 bases for J; bases not matched to a gene: 8. CDR1 and CDR2 (germline): LGHNA, YNFKEQ. Here the CDR3 DNA reads TGTGCCAGCAGCCAAGCCAGACAGGGGGTCCGGACTGAAGCTTTCTTT. As protein: CASSQARQGVRTEAFF.

V usage is TRBV27 and J usage is TRBJ2-7; 13 bases align to TRBD2. The junction had 11 bases not matched to a gene; V was cut back by 4 bases and J by 2 bases. The CDR3 extends over 18 amino acids. In germline, CDR1 is MNHEY, CDR2 SMNVEV (reference sequence). Written as DNA, the CDR3 is TGTGCCAGCAGTTATTGGGTGGGGACTAGCGGGGTCACCTACGAGCAGTACTTC. It specifies CASSYWVGTSGVTYEQYF.

This chain links TRBV7-6 with TRBJ2-2, with D tentatively TRBD1 (5 bases). Trimming left V 1 base short and J 7 bases short, with 19 bases between. The CDR3 spans 17 residues. Germline-derived CDR1 and CDR2 are SGHVS and FNYEAQ. The CDR3 reads CASSLVTSGSANGELFF. The DNA for the CDR3 is TGTGCCAGCAGCTTAGTGACGTCAGGGTCTGCGAACGGGGAGCTGTTTTTT. The whole variable domain, filled in from reference TRBV7-6 and TRBJ2-2, reads GAGVSQSPRYKVTKRGQDVALRCDPISGHVSLYWYRQALGQGPEFLTYFNYEAQQDKSGLPNDRFSAERPEGSISTLTIQRTEQRDSAMYRCASSLVTSGSANGELFFGEGSRLTVL.

V gene TRBV5-4 combines with J gene TRBJ2-2; D possibly corresponds to TRBD2 (6 bases). V was trimmed by 4 bases and J by 1 base, leaving 17 bases between them. The CDR3 contains 17 residues. Germline V gene lookup returns CDR1 SGHNT and CDR2 YYREEE (reference sequence). Here the CDR3 reads CASSAPARGLNTGELFF. DNA for the CDR3: TGTGCCAGCAGCGCCCCGGCCCGGGGGTTGAACACCGGGGAGCTGTTTTTT.

The chain employs TRBV11-2 and TRBJ2-7; possible D gene TRBD2, 6 bases. The ends were cut back, 4 bases at V and 8 bases at J, with 15 bases in the middle. Germline V gene data show CDR1 as SGHAT and CDR2 as FQNNGV. CDR3 length: 13 residues. The CDR3 sequence: CASSYPGGLKQYV. The CDR3 DNA is TGTGCCAGCAGCTACCCCGGGGGTTTGAAGCAGTACGTC.

The chain couples TRBV5-1 to TRBJ2-1, with TRBD2 matching over 8 bases. This CDR3 is built from 14 residues. After removal of 4 bases from V and 8 bases from J, the junction contained 8 bases not matched to a gene. Germline V gives CDR1 SGHRS, CDR2 YFSETQ. The CDR3 loop reads CASSLGLGGDEQFF. In nucleotides, the CDR3 is TGCGCCAGCAGCCTGGGACTAGGTGGCGATGAGCAGTTCTTC.

The rearrangement links TRBV27 to TRBJ1-1; possibly TRBD1 for D (5 bases). Trimming pared 4 bases from V and 0 bases from J, leaving 6 bases between. Germline V gene lookup returns CDR1 MNHEY and CDR2 SMNVEV (reference sequence). The CDR3 length is 13 residues. The CDR3 region is CASSSTVNTEAFF. Here the CDR3 DNA reads TGTGCCAGCAGTTCGACAGTGAACACTGAAGCTTTCTTT.

The chain has TRBV20-1 and TRBJ1-6; 7 nucleotides line up with TRBD1. The V segment lost 3 bases and the J segment 3 bases; nucleotides outside the gene matches: 14. This CDR3 region has 18 residues. Germline assignment: CDR1 DFQATT and CDR2 SNEGSKA (reference sequence). In nucleotides, the CDR3 is TGCAGTGCTAGTAAGGGGGCATTCGACAGGGACTATAATTCACCCCTCCACTTT. As protein: CSASKGAFDRDYNSPLHF.

The sample holds one count of this clone. The V gene is TRBV2, the J gene TRBJ1-1; maybe TRBD1 (5 bases). Trimming took off 6 bases at V and 4 bases at J, with 15 bases between the two ends. The CDR3 has 14 amino acids. Germline lookup yields CDR1 SNHLY and CDR2 FYNNEI. This CDR3 is CASSGAGFGTEAFF. CDR3 in DNA: TGTGCCAGCAGCGGGGCGGGGTTCGGCACTGAAGCTTTCTTT.

This clone appeared a single time. The chain joins TRBV3-1 (or the pseudogene TRBV3-2) to TRBJ1-2, with D hard to call. Deletions cut 4 bases from V and 7 bases from J, with 10 bases between. The CDR3 is made up of 12 amino acids. CDR1 is LGHDT and CDR2 is YNNKEL in the germline V gene (reference sequence). This chain's CDR3 is CASSPGGGGYTF. In DNA form, the CDR3 reads TGTGCCAGCAGCCCCGGAGGTGGTGGCTACACCTTC.

The chain uses TRBV15 and TRBJ2-3, with D perhaps TRBD2 (5 bases). This CDR3 is 15 amino acids long. Germline V gene data show CDR1 as LNHNV and CDR2 as YYDKDF (reference sequence). Trimming took 0 bases from V and 2 from J, leaving 9 bases between them. CDR3 amino acids: CATSRDMGATDTQYF. The DNA of the CDR3 is TGTGCCACCAGCAGAGATATGGGAGCCACAGATACGCAGTATTTT.

The V gene is TRBV4-3, the J gene TRBJ1-1; TRBD1 might be the D (5 bases). Germline CDR1 is LGHNA and CDR2 is YSLEER. V dropped 0 bases and J dropped 7 bases, with 18 bases sitting between them. The CDR3 totals 16 residues. CDR3 sequence reads: CASSQESGQGGGEAFF. CDR3 bases: TGCGCCAGCAGCCAAGAGTCAGGGCAGGGAGGAGGTGAAGCTTTCTTT.

The J gene is TRBJ1-1, the V gene TRBV29-1; tentative D call: TRBD1 (6 bases). Trimming took 6 bases from V and 0 from J, leaving 11 bases between them. Per the germline V gene, CDR1 is SQVTM and CDR2 is ANQGSEA. The CDR3 has 13 residues. The CDR3 nucleotides are TGCAGCGTAGACGACAGGATGAACACTGAAGCTTTCTTT. It yields the protein CSVDDRMNTEAFF.

This rearrangement joins TRBV6-1 to TRBJ2-1; perhaps TRBD2 as D (7 bases). Per germline, CDR1 MNHNS and CDR2 SASEGT. The V end lost 2 bases, the J end lost 6 bases, and 14 bases lay between the germline ends. This CDR3 region has 15 residues. The CDR3 protein is CASSERGEGGNEQFF. The CDR3 nucleotides read TGTGCCAGCAGTGAACGGGGGGAGGGGGGCAATGAGCAGTTCTTC.

The chain employs TRBV7-2 and TRBJ1-6; D might be TRBD1 (5 bases). The V end lost 0 bases, the J end lost 7 bases, and 10 bases lay between the germline ends. Germline V gene sequence: CDR1 SGHTA, CDR2 FQGNSA. The CDR3 length is 15 residues. This chain's CDR3 is CASSLARVGNSPLHF. CDR3 bases: TGTGCCAGCAGCTTAGCCAGGGTGGGAAATTCACCCCTCCACTTT. Filled out from reference TRBV7-2 and TRBJ1-6, the complete variable domain reads GAGVSQSPSNKVTEKGKDVELRCDPISGHTALYWYRQSLGQGLEFLIYFQGNSAPDKSGLPSDRFSAERTGGSVSTLTIQRTQQEDSAVYLCASSLARVGNSPLHFGNGTRLTVT.

V is TRBV7-2 and J is TRBJ2-5; 7 positions match TRBD1. J lost 4 bases, V lost 7 bases, and 6 bases had no gene match. CDR3 length: 13 residues. Looked up from germline, CDR1 is SGHTA and CDR2 is FQGNSA. CDR3 nucleotide sequence: TGTGCCAGCACCGTAGACAGGGCAGAGACCCAGTACTTC. Protein sequence: CASTVDRAETQYF.

This chain connects TRBV6-5 to TRBJ1-1; 7 bases agree with TRBD1. Trimming cost V 5 bases and J 5 bases; bases outside gene matches: 8. CDR3 length equals 14 residues. CDR1 and CDR2 (germline): MNHEY, SVGAGI. DNA for the CDR3: TGTGCCAGCAGTCTCGGGACAGCTCATACTGAAGCTTTCTTT. Translation gives CASSLGTAHTEAFF.

Comment on this clone: Other DNA sequences of this sample code for an identical CDR3. The J gene is TRBJ2-1, the V gene TRBV7-2, with TRBD2 identical over 13 bases. The CDR3 contains 14 residues. Germline assignment: CDR1 SGHTA and CDR2 FQGNSA. Germline trimming cut 5 bases from V and 8 bases from J; bases unmatched to any gene: 3. The CDR3 nucleotides read TGTGCCAGCAGCCTCGGGACTAGCGGGGATGAGCAGTTCTTC. Translated, it gives CASSLGTSGDEQFF.

J is TRBJ1-5 and V is TRBV19; 8 bases align to TRBD1. The CDR3 contains 15 residues. CDR1 LNHDA and CDR2 SQIVND come from the germline V gene (reference sequence). The trim removed 0 bases at V and 7 bases at J, leaving 5 bases unmatched. DNA for the CDR3: TGTGCCAGTAGTATAGACCCGGACAGGGACCAGCCCCAGCATTTT. Amino acid sequence: CASSIDPDRDQPQHF.

The V and J genes are TRBV6-4 and TRBJ2-7; 9 bases align to TRBD1. Unmatched junction bases numbered 5, after V lost 7 bases and J lost 4 bases. Germline V gene sequence: CDR1 MRHNA, CDR2 SNTAGT. This CDR3 is built from 13 residues. The CDR3 region is CASIGQGIYEQYF. In DNA, the CDR3 is TGTGCCAGCATAGGACAGGGGATTTACGAGCAGTACTTC.

J is TRBJ2-7 and V is TRBV5-4; tentatively, D is TRBD1 (6 bases). Germline V gene sequence: CDR1 SGHNT, CDR2 YYREEE (reference sequence). The CDR3 runs to 14 residues. V lost 4 bases and J 2 bases, leaving 13 bases between the germline ends. Here the CDR3 reads CASSVRTVPYEQYF. The CDR3 nucleotides are TGTGCCAGCAGCGTCCGGACAGTGCCCTACGAGCAGTACTTC.

The chain employs TRBV7-2 and TRBJ2-7; 8 nucleotides align to TRBD2. This CDR3 is built from 15 residues. Unmatched junction bases numbered 9, after V lost 7 bases and J lost 1 base. Germline V gene lookup returns CDR1 SGHTA and CDR2 FQGNSA. The CDR3 protein is CASTPGLGRSYEQYF. As DNA, the CDR3 is TGTGCCAGCACCCCGGGACTAGGCCGATCCTACGAGCAGTACTTC. Looking up the rest from reference TRBV7-2 and TRBJ2-7 gives the full variable domain: GAGVSQSPSNKVTEKGKDVELRCDPISGHTALYWYRQSLGQGLEFLIYFQGNSAPDKSGLPSDRFSAERTGGSVSTLTIQRTQQEDSAVYLCASTPGLGRSYEQYFGPGTRLTVT.

The V and J genes are TRBV6-6 and TRBJ2-2; D might be TRBD1 (6 bases). The V and J ends lost 5 bases and 3 bases respectively, with 13 bases between them. The CDR3 length is 15 residues. Germline CDR1 MNHNY, CDR2 SVGAGI (reference sequence). The CDR3 protein is CASSVFSGDTGELFF. Here the CDR3 DNA reads TGTGCCAGCAGTGTATTCTCAGGGGACACCGGGGAGCTGTTTTTT.

The chain joins TRBV21-1 to TRBJ1-1; the D call TRBD1 from the table was never checked on the DNA. TRBV21-1 is marked as a pseudogene. The CDR3 extends over 15 amino acids. CDR3 in DNA: TGTGCCAGCAGCAAAGTGGGGCACAAGAACACTGAAGCTTTCTTT. Amino acid sequence: CASSKVGHKNTEAFF.

In this sample, this clone turned up once. This chain connects TRBV5-1 to TRBJ2-2, with D perhaps TRBD1 (6 bases). Trimming removed 4 bases from V and 2 bases from J, with 15 bases in between. The CDR3 sequence is 16 residues long. The germline V gene encodes CDR1 SGHRS and CDR2 YFSETQ. CDR3 region: CASSPAGTPNTGELFF. For the CDR3, the DNA is TGCGCCAGCAGCCCGGCCGGGACACCCAACACCGGGGAGCTGTTTTTT.